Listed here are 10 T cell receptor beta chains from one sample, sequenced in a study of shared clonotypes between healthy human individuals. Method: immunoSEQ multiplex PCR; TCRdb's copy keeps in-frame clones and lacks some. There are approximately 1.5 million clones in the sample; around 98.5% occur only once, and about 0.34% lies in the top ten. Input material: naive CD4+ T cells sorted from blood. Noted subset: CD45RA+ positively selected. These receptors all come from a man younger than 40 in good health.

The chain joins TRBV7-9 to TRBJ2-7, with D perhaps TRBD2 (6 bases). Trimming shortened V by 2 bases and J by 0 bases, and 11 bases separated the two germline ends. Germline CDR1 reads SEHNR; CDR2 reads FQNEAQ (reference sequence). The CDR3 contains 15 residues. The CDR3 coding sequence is TGTGCCAGCAGCTTACCCTGGGACTCCTCCTACGAGCAGTACTTC. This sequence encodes CASSLPWDSSYEQYF.

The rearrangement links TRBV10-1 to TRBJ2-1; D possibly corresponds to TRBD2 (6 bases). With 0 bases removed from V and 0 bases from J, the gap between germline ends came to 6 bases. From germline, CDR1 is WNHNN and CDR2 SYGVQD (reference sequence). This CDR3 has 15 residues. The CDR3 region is CASSESEGSYNEQFF. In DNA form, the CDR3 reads TGCGCCAGCAGTGAGTCGGAGGGCTCCTACAATGAGCAGTTCTTC.

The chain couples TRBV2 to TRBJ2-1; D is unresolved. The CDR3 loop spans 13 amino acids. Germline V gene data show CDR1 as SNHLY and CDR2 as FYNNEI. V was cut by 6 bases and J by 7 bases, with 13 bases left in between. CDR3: CASSYGPPNEQFF. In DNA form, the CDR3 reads TGTGCCAGCAGCTATGGGCCCCCAAATGAGCAGTTCTTC.

The CDR3 DNA is TGCGCCAGCAGCACAGCCCCGGGACAGGGGGATAGCGAGCAGTACTTC. Amino acid sequence: CASSTAPGQGDSEQYF. The V call is TRBV5-1, the J call TRBJ2-7; 11 bases line up with TRBD1. This CDR3 is 16 amino acids long. The V and J ends lost 4 bases and 6 bases, in that order; junction bases with no gene match: 12. The germline gives CDR1 SGHRS, CDR2 YFSETQ. Using reference TRBV5-1 and TRBJ2-7 for the parts outside the CDR3, the full variable domain is KAGVTQTPRYLIKTRGQQVTLSCSPISGHRSVSWYQQTPGQGLQFLFEYFSETQRNKGNFPGRFSGRQFSNSRSEMNVSTLELGDSALYLCASSTAPGQGDSEQYFGPGTRLTVT.

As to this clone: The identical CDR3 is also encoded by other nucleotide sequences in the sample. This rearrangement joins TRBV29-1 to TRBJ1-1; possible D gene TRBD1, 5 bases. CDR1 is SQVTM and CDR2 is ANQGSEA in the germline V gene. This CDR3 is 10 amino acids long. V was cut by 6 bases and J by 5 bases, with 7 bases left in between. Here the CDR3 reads CSVGGTEAFF. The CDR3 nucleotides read TGCAGCGTCGGGGGGACTGAAGCTTTCTTT.

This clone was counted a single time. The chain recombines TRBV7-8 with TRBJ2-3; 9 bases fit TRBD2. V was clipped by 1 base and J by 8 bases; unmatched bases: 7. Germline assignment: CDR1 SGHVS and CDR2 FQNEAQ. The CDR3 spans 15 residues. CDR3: CASSLVAGGYATQYF. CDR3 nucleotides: TGTGCCAGCAGCTTAGTTGCGGGAGGGTACGCTACGCAGTATTTT.

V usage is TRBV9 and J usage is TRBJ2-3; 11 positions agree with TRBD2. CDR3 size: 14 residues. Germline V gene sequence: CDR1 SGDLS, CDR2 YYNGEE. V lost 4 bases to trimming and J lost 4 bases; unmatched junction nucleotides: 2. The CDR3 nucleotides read TGTGCCAGCAGCACTAGCGGGAGAGCAGATACGCAGTATTTT. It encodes CASSTSGRADTQYF.

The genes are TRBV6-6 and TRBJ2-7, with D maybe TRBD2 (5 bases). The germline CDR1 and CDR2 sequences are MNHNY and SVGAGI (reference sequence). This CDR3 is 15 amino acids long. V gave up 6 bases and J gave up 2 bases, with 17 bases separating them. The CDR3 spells CASSQVAGLAYEQYF. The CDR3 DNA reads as TGTGCCAGCAGCCAGGTTGCGGGTCTTGCCTACGAGCAGTACTTC.

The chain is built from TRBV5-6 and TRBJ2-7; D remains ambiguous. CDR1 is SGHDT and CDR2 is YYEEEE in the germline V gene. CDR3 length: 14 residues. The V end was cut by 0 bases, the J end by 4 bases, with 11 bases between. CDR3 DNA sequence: TGTGCCAGCAGCTTGGGGGGTTCCAGATACGAGCAGTACTTC. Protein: CASSLGGSRYEQYF.

Here the CDR3 reads CASSPTPQGNTEAFF. The CDR3 DNA reads TGTGCCAGCTCACCAACCCCACAGGGGAACACTGAAGCTTTCTTT. The J gene is TRBJ1-1, the V gene TRBV18, with D possibly TRBD1 on 6 matching bases. This CDR3 region has 15 residues. CDR1 is KGHSH, CDR2 LQKENI, per germline. Trimming took off 2 bases at V and 1 base at J, with 11 bases between the two ends.